This TCR beta chain was documented in a study of blood T cell repertoires in COVID-19. The overall study: T cells, B-cell-depleted T cells, or PBMCs provided the cDNA or gDNA that served as material.

Enrolled through a virtual design, the participants were between roughly 18 and 89 years of age and came from around 25 US areas. CDR3 length: 14 amino acids. V trimming: 6 bases; J trimming: 4 bases; junction bases outside the gene matches: 7. The germline gives CDR1 ENHRY, CDR2 SYGVKD. In the authors' workflow: Researchers report that nucleated cell counts were estimated from reference gene primer amplification. The data were produced by immunoSEQ multiplex PCR, yet TCRdb's version contains in-frame clones alone and is incomplete. The DNA was the basis for D and trimming; V, J and clone size are from that table. The repertoire holds about 240,000 clones, with 75% to 90% as singletons.

The material sequenced was PBMCs or T cells enriched from blood (not recorded which). The sequence was collected from a woman between 40 and 50 years old with acute COVID-19. The chain uses TRBV10-3 and TRBJ2-7; 9 bases align to TRBD1. Written as DNA, the CDR3 is TGTGCCATCAGAGCCGGGACAGGGACATACGAGCAGTACTTC. Protein product: CAIRAGTGTYEQYF.